This T cell receptor beta chain was sequenced during a study of cytomegalovirus exposure and HLA in healthy donors. About the study: The 130 or so validation repertoires and the 650 to 850 first-cohort repertoires shared a platform, a later analysis reported.

Libraries were prepared by immunoSEQ multiplex PCR; TCRdb keeps only in-frame clonotypes and omits some of them. The profile shows some 170,000 clones, approximately 87% of them singletons. This clone was recorded only once. This CDR3 is 14 amino acids long. The germline V and J ends were trimmed by 8 bases and 5 bases, with 16 bases remaining between them. Germline assignment: CDR1 MNHEY and CDR2 SMNVEV (reference sequence). Material for sequencing was PBMCs. This clonotype was obtained from a woman aged 25-40 years in good health and CMV-seronegative. This rearrangement joins TRBV27 to TRBJ1-5, with D maybe TRBD1 (5 bases). CDR3 bases: TGTGCCAGCGCTGGGGCAGTTATGGATCAGCCCCAGCATTTT. This translates into CASAGAVMDQPQHF.